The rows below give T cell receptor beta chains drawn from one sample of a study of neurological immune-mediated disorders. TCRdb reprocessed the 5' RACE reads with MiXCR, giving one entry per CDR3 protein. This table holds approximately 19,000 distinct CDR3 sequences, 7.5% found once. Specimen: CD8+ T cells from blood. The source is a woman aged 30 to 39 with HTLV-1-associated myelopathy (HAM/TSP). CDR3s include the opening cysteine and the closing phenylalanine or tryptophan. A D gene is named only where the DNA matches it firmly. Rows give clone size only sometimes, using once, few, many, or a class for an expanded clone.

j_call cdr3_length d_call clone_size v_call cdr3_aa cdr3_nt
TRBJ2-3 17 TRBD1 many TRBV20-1 CSATPYGQGAGTDTQYF TGCAGTGCTACGCCATATGGACAGGGGGCCGGAACAGATACGCAGTATTTT
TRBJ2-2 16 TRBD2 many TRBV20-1 CSARDLSGANTGELFF TGCAGTGCTAGAGATCTAAGCGGGGCGAACACCGGGGAGCTGTTTTTT
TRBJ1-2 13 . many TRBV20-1 CSARGQADYGYTF TGCAGTGCTAGAGGACAGGCAGATTATGGCTACACCTTC
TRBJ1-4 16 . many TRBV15 CATSRDREGTGEKLFF TGTGCCACCAGCAGAGATCGCGAGGGGACGGGGGAAAAACTGTTTTTT
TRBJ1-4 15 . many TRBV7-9 CASSLFEGLGEKLFF TGTGCCAGCAGCTTATTTGAAGGGTTGGGTGAAAAACTGTTTTTT
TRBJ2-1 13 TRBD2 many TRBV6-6 CASSLLAGNEQFF TGTGCCAGCAGCTTACTAGCGGGAAATGAGCAGTTCTTC
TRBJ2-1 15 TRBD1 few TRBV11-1 CASSLGQGESNEQFF TGTGCCAGCAGCCTGGGACAGGGAGAATCCAATGAGCAGTTCTTC
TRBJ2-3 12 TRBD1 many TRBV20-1 CSADRSTDTQYF TGCAGTGCGGACAGGAGCACAGATACGCAGTATTTT
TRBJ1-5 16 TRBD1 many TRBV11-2 CASSLAVQGADQPQHF TGTGCCAGCAGCTTAGCCGTACAGGGGGCTGATCAGCCCCAGCATTTT
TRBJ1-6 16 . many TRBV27 CASSLDLKGVDSPLHF TGTGCCAGCAGTTTAGATTTAAAGGGGGTGGATTCACCCCTCCACTTT
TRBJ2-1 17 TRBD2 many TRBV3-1 CASSSVPGLADYNEQFF TGTGCCAGCAGCTCCGTACCGGGACTAGCGGATTACAATGAGCAGTTCTTC
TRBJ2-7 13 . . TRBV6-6 CASSWDRSYEQYF TGTGCCAGCAGTTGGGATCGCTCCTACGAGCAGTACTTC
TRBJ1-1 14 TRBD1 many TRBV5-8 CASSLYRGNTEAFF TGTGCCAGCAGCCTGTACAGGGGGAACACTGAAGCTTTCTTT
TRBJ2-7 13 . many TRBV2 CASSVAGTYEQYF TGTGCCAGCAGTGTGGCGGGGACCTACGAGCAGTACTTC
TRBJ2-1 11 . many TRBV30 CAWSPTDEQFF TGTGCCTGGAGTCCGACGGATGAGCAGTTCTTC
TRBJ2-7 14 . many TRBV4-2 CASSHTLVDYEQYF TGTGCCAGCAGCCATACCCTCGTAGACTACGAGCAGTACTTC
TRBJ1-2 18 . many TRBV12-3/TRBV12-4 CASSPTGTHQTGRNGYTF TGTGCCAGCAGCCCAACTGGAACGCACCAGACAGGTCGGAATGGCTACACCTTC
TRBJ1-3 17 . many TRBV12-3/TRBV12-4 CASSLSGTVFSGNTIYF TGTGCCAGCAGTCTCTCGGGAACTGTCTTCTCTGGAAACACCATATATTTT
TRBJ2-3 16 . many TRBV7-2 CASSLRGALLADTQYF TGTGCCAGCAGCTTGAGGGGAGCTCTTTTGGCAGATACGCAGTATTTT
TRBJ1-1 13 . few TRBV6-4 CASSLNGNTEAFF TGTGCCAGCAGCCTAAATGGAAACACTGAAGCTTTCTTT
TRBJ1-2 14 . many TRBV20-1 CSASGRDGNYGYTF TGCAGTGCTAGCGGTCGGGACGGAAACTATGGCTACACCTTC
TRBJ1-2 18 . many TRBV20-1 CSASNRGPESMTSYGYTF TGCAGTGCTAGTAACCGGGGGCCAGAAAGCATGACGTCCTATGGCTACACCTTC
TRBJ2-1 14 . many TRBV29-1 CSGVHRGWDNEQFF TGCAGCGGGGTTCATCGGGGGTGGGACAATGAGCAGTTCTTC
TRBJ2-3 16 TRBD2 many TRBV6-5 CASSYMAGEITDTQYF TGTGCCAGCAGTTACATGGCGGGGGAGATCACAGATACGCAGTATTTT
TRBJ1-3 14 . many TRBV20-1 CSARDGETGNTIYF TGCAGTGCTAGAGACGGGGAAACTGGAAACACCATATATTTT
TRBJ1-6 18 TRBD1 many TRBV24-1 CALKDNRNRQGPNSPLHF TGTGCCCTCAAAGACAATCGGAACCGACAGGGGCCGAATTCACCCCTCCACTTT
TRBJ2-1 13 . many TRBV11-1 CASRKDPGDEQFF TGTGCCAGCCGGAAAGACCCAGGGGATGAGCAGTTCTTC
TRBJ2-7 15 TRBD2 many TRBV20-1 CSARDITGGSYEQYF TGCAGTGCTAGAGATATCACGGGGGGGTCCTACGAGCAGTACTTC
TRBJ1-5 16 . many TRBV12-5 CASGHFLSRGNQPQHF TGTGCTAGTGGTCACTTTCTTTCCCGAGGGAATCAGCCCCAGCATTTT
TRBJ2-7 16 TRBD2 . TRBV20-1 CSARGEYSGGNYEQYF TGCAGTGCTAGAGGAGAGTATAGCGGGGGAAACTACGAGCAGTACTTC
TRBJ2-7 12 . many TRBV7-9 CASSTDLYEQYF TGTGCCAGCAGCACAGACCTCTACGAGCAGTACTTC
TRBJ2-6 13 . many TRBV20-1 CSARDVEANVLTF TGCAGTGCCAGGGACGTGGAGGCCAACGTCCTGACTTTC
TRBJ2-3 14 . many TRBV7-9 CASSHGVVTDTQYF TGTGCCAGCAGCCACGGGGTGGTCACAGATACGCAGTATTTT
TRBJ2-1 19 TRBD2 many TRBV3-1 CASSLSGLAGGSSYNEQFF TGTGCCAGCAGCCTTTCTGGACTAGCGGGGGGGAGCTCCTACAATGAGCAGTTCTTC
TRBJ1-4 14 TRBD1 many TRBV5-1 CASSDGTGDEKLFF TGCGCCAGCAGCGACGGGACAGGGGATGAAAAACTGTTTTTT
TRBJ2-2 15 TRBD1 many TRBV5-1 CASSPGQAYTGELFF TGCGCCAGCAGCCCGGGACAGGCGTACACCGGGGAGCTGTTTTTT